This T cell receptor (beta chain) was identified in a study of cytomegalovirus exposure and HLA in healthy donors. 13 Jbeta primers and 60 Vbeta primers were used for the PCR. Repertoires were generated with immunoSEQ multiplex PCR, while TCRdb's copy carries only in-frame clones and drops some. The data contain 140,000 to 150,000 clones, 65% to 85% of them singletons. V was cut by 5 bases and J by 7 bases, with 17 bases left in between. The CDR3 totals 15 residues. CDR1 and CDR2 from the germline V gene are MNHEY and SVGAGI. J is TRBJ1-4 and V is TRBV6-5; D gene ambiguous. The sequence was collected from a male donor in good health and CMV-seronegative. The source material was PBMCs. The CDR3 here is CASSPTGSVAEKLFF. CDR3 DNA: TGTGCCAGCAGTCCGACGGGGTCGGTGGCTGAAAAACTGTTTTTT.